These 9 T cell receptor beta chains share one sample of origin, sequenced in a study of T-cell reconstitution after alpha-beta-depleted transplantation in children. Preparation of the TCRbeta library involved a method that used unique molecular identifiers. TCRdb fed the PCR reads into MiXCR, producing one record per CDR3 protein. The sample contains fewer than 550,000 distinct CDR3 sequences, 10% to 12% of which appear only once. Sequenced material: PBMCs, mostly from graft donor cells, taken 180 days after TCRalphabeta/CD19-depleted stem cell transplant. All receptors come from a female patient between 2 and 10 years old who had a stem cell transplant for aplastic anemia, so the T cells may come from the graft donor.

The CDR3 is CATSRDRRDRGGYQETQYF. CDR3 nucleotides: TGTGCCACCAGCAGAGATCGAAGGGACAGGGGCGGCTACCAAGAGACCCAGTACTTC. The chain joins TRBV15 to TRBJ2-5, with 10 bases identical to TRBD1. The germline gives CDR1 LNHNV, CDR2 YYDKDF (reference sequence). This CDR3 is 19 amino acids long. V was pared by 0 bases and J by 0 bases, with 10 bases of the junction left unmatched.

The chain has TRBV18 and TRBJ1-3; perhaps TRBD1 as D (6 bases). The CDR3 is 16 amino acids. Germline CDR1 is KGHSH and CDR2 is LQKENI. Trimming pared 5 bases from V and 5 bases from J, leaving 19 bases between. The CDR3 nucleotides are TGTGCCAGCTCAATAAATGGGCGGGACACCAGAAACACCATATATTTT. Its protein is CASSINGRDTRNTIYF.

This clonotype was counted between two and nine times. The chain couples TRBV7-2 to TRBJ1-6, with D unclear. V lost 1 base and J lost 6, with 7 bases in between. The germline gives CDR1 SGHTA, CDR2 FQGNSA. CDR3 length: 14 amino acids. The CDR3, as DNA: TGTGCCAGCAGCTTAGTAGGGATTAATTCACCCCTCCACTTT. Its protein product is CASSLVGINSPLHF. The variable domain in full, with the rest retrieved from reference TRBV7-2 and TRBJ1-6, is GAGVSQSPSNKVTEKGKDVELRCDPISGHTALYWYRQSLGQGLEFLIYFQGNSAPDKSGLPSDRFSAERTGGSVSTLTIQRTQQEDSAVYLCASSLVGINSPLHFGNGTRLTVT.

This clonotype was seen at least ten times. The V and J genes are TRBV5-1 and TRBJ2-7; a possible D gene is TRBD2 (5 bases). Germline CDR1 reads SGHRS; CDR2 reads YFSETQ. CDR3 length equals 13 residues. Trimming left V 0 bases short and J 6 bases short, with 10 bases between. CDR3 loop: CASSLVVGGEQYF. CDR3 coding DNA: TGCGCCAGCAGCTTGGTGGTTGGAGGCGAGCAGTACTTC. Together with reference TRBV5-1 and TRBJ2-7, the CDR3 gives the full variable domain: KAGVTQTPRYLIKTRGQQVTLSCSPISGHRSVSWYQQTPGQGLQFLFEYFSETQRNKGNFPGRFSGRQFSNSRSEMNVSTLELGDSALYLCASSLVVGGEQYFGPGTRLTVT.

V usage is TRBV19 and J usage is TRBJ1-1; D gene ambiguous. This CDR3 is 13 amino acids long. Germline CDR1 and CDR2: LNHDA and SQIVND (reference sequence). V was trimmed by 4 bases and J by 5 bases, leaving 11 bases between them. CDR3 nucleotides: TGTGCCAGTAGTAGACGGGTGGAGACTGAAGCTTTCTTT. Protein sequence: CASSRRVETEAFF.

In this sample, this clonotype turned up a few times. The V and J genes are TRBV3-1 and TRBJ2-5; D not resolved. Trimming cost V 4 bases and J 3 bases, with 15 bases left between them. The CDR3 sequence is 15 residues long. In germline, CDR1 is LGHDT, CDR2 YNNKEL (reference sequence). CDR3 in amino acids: CASSPRSGSEETQYF. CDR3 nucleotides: TGTGCCAGCAGCCCAAGATCGGGCTCCGAAGAGACCCAGTACTTC.

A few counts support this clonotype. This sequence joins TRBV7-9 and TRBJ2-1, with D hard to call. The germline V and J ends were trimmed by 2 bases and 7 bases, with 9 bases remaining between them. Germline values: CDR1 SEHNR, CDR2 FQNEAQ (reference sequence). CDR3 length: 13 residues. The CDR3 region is CASSLFLENEQFF. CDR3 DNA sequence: TGTGCCAGCAGCTTATTCCTAGAGAATGAGCAGTTCTTC.

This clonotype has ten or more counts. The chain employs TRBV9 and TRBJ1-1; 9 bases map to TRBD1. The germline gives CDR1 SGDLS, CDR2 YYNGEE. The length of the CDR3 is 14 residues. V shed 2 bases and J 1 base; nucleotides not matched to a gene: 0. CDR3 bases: TGTGCCAGCAGCGTGACAGGGGGGAACACTGAAGCTTTCTTT. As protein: CASSVTGGNTEAFF.

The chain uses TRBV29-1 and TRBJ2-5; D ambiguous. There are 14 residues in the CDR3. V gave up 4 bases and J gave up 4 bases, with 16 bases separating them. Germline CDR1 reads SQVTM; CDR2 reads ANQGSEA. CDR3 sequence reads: CSVVFLVGRETQYF. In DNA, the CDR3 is TGCAGCGTTGTTTTTCTGGTGGGCCGAGAGACCCAGTACTTC.